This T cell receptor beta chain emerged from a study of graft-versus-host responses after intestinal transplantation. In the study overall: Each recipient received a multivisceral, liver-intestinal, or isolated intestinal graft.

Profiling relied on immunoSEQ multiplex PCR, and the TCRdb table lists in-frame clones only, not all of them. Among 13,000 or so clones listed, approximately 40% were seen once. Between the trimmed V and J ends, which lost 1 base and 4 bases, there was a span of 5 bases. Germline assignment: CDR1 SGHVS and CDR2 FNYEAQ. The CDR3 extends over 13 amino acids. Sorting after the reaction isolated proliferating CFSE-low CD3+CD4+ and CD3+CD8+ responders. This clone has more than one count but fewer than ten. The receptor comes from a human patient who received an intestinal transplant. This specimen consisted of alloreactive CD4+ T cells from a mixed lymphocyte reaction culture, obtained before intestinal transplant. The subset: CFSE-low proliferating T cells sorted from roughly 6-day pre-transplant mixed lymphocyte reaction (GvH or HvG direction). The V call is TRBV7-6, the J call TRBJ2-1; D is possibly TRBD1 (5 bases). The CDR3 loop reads CASSLGQYNEQFF. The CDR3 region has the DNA TGTGCCAGCAGCTTAGGACAGTACAATGAGCAGTTCTTC. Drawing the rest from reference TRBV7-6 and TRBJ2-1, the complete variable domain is GAGVSQSPRYKVTKRGQDVALRCDPISGHVSLYWYRQALGQGPEFLTYFNYEAQQDKSGLPNDRFSAERPEGSISTLTIQRTEQRDSAMYRCASSLGQYNEQFFGPGTRLTVL.